This T cell receptor (beta chain) was documented in a study of CD8+CD57+ T cells in acquired aplastic anemia (dated by TCRdb to 2017 to 2018). Regarding the study in general: DNA extracted from sorted CD4+ and CD8+ cells had a mean of around 3 ug, with a range of about 0.18 to 27.4 ug. CD8+CD57+ expansion was defined as frequency above the mean frequency observed in healthy subjects.

Flow cytometry had shown CD8+CD57+ cell expansion in the patients selected for sequencing. Every patient had a diagnosis of severe acquired aplastic anemia based on International Study of Aplastic Anemia and Agranulocytosis and Camitta criteria. No therapy had been received by the patients at the time of blood sampling. TCR repertoires of sorted CD4+ and CD8+ blood T cells from severe aplastic anemia patients and healthy subjects were deep-sequenced in the study. In the USA, patient enrollment took place under clinicaltrials.gov protocols 00001620, 01623167, 00001397, 00071045, 00081523 and 00961064. Ficoll-Paque density gradient centrifugation was used to isolate peripheral blood mononuclear cells. Before DNA extraction, CD4+ and CD8+ T cells were sorted with FACS or magnetic beads. Points on this clonotype: What antigen it recognizes has not been identified. Base qualities are not provided; no much larger clone lies one nucleotide away.

TCR beta VDJ combination and CDR3 sequence profiling used genomic DNA as the template. An Illumina HiSeq 2000 was used for TCR repertoire sequencing. Per the original workflow: Repertoires were assessed using TRBV/TRBJ rearrangement plots, CDR3 size and DJ length profiles, and Simpson's diversity index. The most abundant DNA sequence in the deep sequencing data was defined as the immunodominant clone. CDR3 amino acid sequences were screened for sharing across subjects and were compared with published repertoires and the VDJdb database. Using fastp at Q25 and MiXCR, TCRdb reprocessed the public reads and kept productive beta chains. Each CDR3 protein appears once, grouped with its most common genes and DNA. The V and J calls reflect TCRdb's pipeline rather than the authors' work. Recorded for this sample are approximately 190,000 distinct CDR3 sequences; less than 60% of them occurred a single time. In total, the top ten clones hold about 9.7% of the sample.

Counted from cysteine to phenylalanine, this CDR3 has 15 amino acids. Just CDR3 DNA is preserved here, 45 bases in frame from base 1. Cut back by 4 bases and 4 bases, the V and J ends lie 16 bases apart. Based on the germline V gene, the CDR1 and CDR2 sequences are SNHLY and FYNNEI. Findings and caveats that apply to the study as a whole: Approximately 31 CD8+ CDR3 sequences were found in both patients and controls but appeared to be highly expressed in patients and within the immunodominant clones of the patients. CD8+ Simpson's diversity did not differ significantly between patients and healthy controls (P=0.060).

The sequenced sample was sorted CD4+, CD8+, or CD8+CD57+ T cells (not recorded which) from PBMCs. The chain was built from TRBV2 and TRBJ2-5; the D gene cannot be named for sure. The source of this sequence is a human donor with aplastic anemia. The sequenced DNA is TGTGCCAGCAGTGCGTCTGGGGTAGGTGGAGAGACCCAGTACTTC. It is translated as CASSASGVGGETQYF.